This entry concerns a single T cell receptor (beta chain). The data belong to a study of T-cell reconstitution after alpha-beta-depleted transplantation in children. Germline assignment: CDR1 MNHEY and CDR2 SMNVEV (reference sequence). Trimming pared 6 bases from V and 6 bases from J, leaving 22 bases between. CDR3 length: 16 amino acids. Unique molecular identifiers were incorporated during preparation of the TCRbeta library. Each CDR3 protein gets one entry after TCRdb re-called the PCR reads with MiXCR. Counted here are around 360,000 distinct CDR3 sequences, approximately 10% occurring once; the ten biggest clones make up more than 2%.

This TCR was sampled from a human donor who donated a stem cell graft to a child with acute lymphoblastic leukemia. Specimen: PBMCs from the stem cell graft donor, collected from the stem cell graft. The chain uses TRBV27 and TRBJ2-3; D could derive from TRBD1 or TRBD2 (5 bases each). CDR3 residues: CASSPGRPGLGDTQYF. In DNA, the CDR3 is TGTGCCAGCAGCCCCGGGCGACCGGGGCTAGGGGATACGCAGTATTTT.